These T cell receptor beta chains were read from a single sample in a study of cytomegalovirus exposure and HLA in healthy donors. The data were produced by immunoSEQ multiplex PCR, yet TCRdb's version contains in-frame clones alone and is incomplete. The profile shows some 150,000 clones, 85% to 90% of them singletons. The source material was PBMCs. The receptors stem from a woman aged 18-29 years in good health and CMV-seropositive. The CDR3 runs from the conserved cysteine through the conserved F or W.

CDR3 length	V gene	J gene	CDR3 protein
15	TRBV5-1	TRBJ2-1	CASSPGTSPYNEQFF
15	TRBV28	TRBJ2-3	CASSSPSGDSDTQYF
12	TRBV7-9	TRBJ2-7	CASSLSNDEQYF
14	TRBV6-5	TRBJ2-1	CASNPFGREGEQFF
12	TRBV7-2	TRBJ1-1	CASSPGDREAFF
13	TRBV30	TRBJ1-5	CAWSAWSDSPQHF
15	TRBV5-1	TRBJ2-1	CASSTGQGGYNEQFF
14	TRBV29-1	TRBJ2-7	CSVEDQQKGYEQYF
16	TRBV5-1	TRBJ2-1	CASSSLGGRAGNEQFF
16	TRBV11-3	TRBJ2-2	CASSHWTSGNAGELFF
14	TRBV4-1	TRBJ2-7	CASSQVLSGYEQYF
13	TRBV7-3	TRBJ2-7	CASSLDIQGEQYF
17	TRBV4-1	TRBJ1-4	CASSQASRGLTNEKLFF
14	TRBV11-3	TRBJ1-1	CASSLRNPQGEAFF
13	TRBV29-1	TRBJ2-5	CSGGGDREETQYF
12	TRBV19	TRBJ2-7	CASSIGSYEQYF
14	TRBV11-3	TRBJ1-2	CASSYSPANYGYTF
14	TRBV25-1	TRBJ1-3	CASSTSTSGNTIYF
16	TRBV13	TRBJ2-7	CASSPPGTSGTGEQYF
14	TRBV6-6	TRBJ1-2	CASGLTGDDYGYTF
15	TRBV19	TRBJ2-1	CASSGSSAPFGEQFF
15	TRBV19	TRBJ2-5	CASSMAAGAFETQYF
17	TRBV21-1	TRBJ2-1	CARSGYPGVSSYNEQFF
13	TRBV25-1	TRBJ2-1	CASSGSPLVEQFF
16	TRBV4-1	TRBJ2-2	CASSQDWSPGTGELFF
14	TRBV2	TRBJ1-3	CASSETGFGNTIYF
18	TRBV7-8	TRBJ1-1	CASSLAYRGRIGDAEAFF
14	TRBV5-4	TRBJ2-7	CASSFSGRASEQYF
17	TRBV10-3	TRBJ2-3	CAISESGAKTITDTQYF
13	TRBV9	TRBJ2-1	CASSVLPYNEQFF
15	TRBV18	TRBJ2-5	CASSPSGSGGETQYF
16	TRBV4-1	TRBJ2-5	CASSRQTSTREETQYF
15	TRBV5-1	TRBJ1-1	CASSLARGAKTEAFF
15	TRBV28	TRBJ1-4	CASSQTGASNEKLFF
13	TRBV18	TRBJ2-7	CASSPARSYEQYF
16	TRBV7-9	TRBJ2-2	CASSGAGGFLPGELFF
14	TRBV5-1	TRBJ2-5	CASSPEGPVETQYF
13	TRBV28	TRBJ2-7	CASNIGSSYEQYF
13	TRBV14	TRBJ2-7	CASSQQGTYEQYF
17	TRBV7-6	TRBJ2-3	CASSLEARLAGADTQYF
14	TRBV9	TRBJ2-1	CASSAAEALNEQFF
15	TRBV5-1	TRBJ2-2	CASSLGTGGVGELFF
12	TRBV29-1	TRBJ2-3	CSVGQGGDTQYF
14	TRBV6-5	TRBJ2-7	CASSYQGGSYEQYF
13	TRBV29-1	TRBJ2-7	CSVEGASTHEQYF
14	TRBV5-1	TRBJ2-5	CASSSIGQGETQYF